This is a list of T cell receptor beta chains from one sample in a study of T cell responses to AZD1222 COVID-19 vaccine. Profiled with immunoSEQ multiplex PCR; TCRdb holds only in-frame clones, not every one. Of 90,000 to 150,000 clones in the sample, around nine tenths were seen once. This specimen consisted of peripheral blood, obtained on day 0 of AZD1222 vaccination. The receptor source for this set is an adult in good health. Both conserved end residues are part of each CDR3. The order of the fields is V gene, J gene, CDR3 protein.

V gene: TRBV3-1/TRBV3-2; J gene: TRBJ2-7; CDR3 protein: CASSPLQGTNEQYF
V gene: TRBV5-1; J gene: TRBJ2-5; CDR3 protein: CASSLTWTSGPTQETQYF
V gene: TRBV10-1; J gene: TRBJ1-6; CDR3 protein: CASSGEGRESNSPLHF
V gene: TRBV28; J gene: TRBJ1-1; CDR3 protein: CASSLAGDYYPEAFF
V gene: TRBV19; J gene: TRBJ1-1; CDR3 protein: CASSIGVNTEAFF
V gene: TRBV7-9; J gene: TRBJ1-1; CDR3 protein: CASSPPGVTGWLSTEAFF
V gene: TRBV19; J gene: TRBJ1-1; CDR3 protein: CASRDNTEAFF
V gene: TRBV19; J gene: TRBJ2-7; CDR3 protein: CASSIRGIYEQYF
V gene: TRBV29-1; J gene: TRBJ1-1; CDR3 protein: CSVEGWGLNTEAFF
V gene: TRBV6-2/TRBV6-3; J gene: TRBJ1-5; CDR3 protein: CASSFSGRQPQHF
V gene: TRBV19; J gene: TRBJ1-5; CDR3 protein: CASSIERQGPQHF
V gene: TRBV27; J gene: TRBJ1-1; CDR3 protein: CASSLLGNTEAFF
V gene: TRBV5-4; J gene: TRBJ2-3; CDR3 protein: CASTKQGAGRLRDTQYF
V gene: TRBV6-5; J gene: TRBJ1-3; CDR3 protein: CASSYSGQAPGNTIYF
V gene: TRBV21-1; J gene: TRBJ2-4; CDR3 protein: CASSKFFSNSIAKNIQYF
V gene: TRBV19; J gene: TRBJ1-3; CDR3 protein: CASRWFSGNTIYF
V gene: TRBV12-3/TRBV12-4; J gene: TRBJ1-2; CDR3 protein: CASSAGGYTF
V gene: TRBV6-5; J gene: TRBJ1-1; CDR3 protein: CASHQTGAEAFF
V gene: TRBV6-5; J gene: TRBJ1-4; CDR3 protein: CASSRDSQVEKLFF
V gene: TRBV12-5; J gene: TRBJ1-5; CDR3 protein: CASGSGGDVNQPQHF